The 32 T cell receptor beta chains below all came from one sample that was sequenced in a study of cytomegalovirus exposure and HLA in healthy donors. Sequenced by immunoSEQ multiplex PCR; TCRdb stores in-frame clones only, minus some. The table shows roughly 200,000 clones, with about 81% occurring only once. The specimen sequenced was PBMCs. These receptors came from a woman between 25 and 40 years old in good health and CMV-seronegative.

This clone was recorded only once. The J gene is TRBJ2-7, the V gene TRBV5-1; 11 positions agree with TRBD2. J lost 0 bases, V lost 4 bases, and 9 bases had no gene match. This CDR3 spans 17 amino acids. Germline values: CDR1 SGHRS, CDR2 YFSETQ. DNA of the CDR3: TGCGCCAGCAGCCCGACGACTAGCGGGGCTAGCTCCTACGAGCAGTACTTC. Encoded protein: CASSPTTSGASSYEQYF.

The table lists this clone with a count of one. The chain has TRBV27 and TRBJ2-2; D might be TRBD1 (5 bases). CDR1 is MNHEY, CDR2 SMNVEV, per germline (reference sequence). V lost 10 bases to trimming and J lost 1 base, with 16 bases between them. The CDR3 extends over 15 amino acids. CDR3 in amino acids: CATNRGAGNTGELFF. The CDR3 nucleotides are TGTGCCACAAATCGTGGGGCTGGGAACACCGGGGAGCTGTTTTTT.

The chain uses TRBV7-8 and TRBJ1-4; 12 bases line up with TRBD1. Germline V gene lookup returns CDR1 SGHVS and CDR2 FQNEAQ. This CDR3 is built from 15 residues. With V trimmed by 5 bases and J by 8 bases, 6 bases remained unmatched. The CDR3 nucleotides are TGTGCCAGCAGCATAGGGACAGGGGGCGGAGAAAAACTGTTTTTT. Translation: CASSIGTGGGEKLFF.

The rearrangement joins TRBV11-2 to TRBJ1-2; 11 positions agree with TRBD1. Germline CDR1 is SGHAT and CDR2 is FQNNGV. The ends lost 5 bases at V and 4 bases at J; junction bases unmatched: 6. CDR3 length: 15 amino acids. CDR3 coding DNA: TGTGCCAGCAGCCCAACAGGACAGGGGGCCTATGGCTACACCTTC. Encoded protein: CASSPTGQGAYGYTF.

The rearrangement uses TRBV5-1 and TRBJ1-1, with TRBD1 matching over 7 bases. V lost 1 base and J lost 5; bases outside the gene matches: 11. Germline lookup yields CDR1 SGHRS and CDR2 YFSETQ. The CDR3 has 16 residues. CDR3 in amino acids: CASSLNQIEGATEAFF. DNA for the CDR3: TGCGCCAGCAGCTTGAATCAGATAGAGGGGGCTACTGAAGCTTTCTTT.

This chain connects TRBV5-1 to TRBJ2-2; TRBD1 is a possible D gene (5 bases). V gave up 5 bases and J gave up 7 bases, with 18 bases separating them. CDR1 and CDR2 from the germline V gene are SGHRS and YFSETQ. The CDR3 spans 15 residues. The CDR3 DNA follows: TGCGCCAGCAGGCGACAGCGCTCCCCTGACGGGGAGCTGTTTTTT. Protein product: CASRRQRSPDGELFF.

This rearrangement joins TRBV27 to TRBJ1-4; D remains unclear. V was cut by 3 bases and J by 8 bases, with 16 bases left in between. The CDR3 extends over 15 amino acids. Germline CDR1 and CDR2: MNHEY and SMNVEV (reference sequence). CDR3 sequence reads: CASSFMDSSGEKLFF. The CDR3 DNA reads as TGTGCCAGCAGTTTCATGGACTCCTCGGGGGAAAAACTGTTTTTT. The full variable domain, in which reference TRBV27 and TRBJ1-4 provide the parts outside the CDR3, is EAQVTQNPRYLITVTGKKLTVTCSQNMNHEYMSWYRQDPGLGLRQIYYSMNVEVTDKGDVPEGYKVSRKEKRNFPLILESPSPNQTSLYFCASSFMDSSGEKLFFGSGTQLSVL.

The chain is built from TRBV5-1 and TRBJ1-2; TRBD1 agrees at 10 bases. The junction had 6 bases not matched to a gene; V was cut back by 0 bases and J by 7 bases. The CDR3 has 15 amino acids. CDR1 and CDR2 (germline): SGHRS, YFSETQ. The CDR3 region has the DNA TGCGCCAGCAGCTTGGACGCGACAGGGGGCTCTGGCTACACCTTC. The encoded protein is CASSLDATGGSGYTF.

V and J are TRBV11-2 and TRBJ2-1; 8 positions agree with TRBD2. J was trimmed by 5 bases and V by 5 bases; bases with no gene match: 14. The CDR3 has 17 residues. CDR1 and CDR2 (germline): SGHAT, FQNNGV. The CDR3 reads CASSIPSGGSGHNEQFF. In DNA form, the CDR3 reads TGTGCCAGCAGCATCCCCAGCGGGGGCTCAGGCCACAATGAGCAGTTCTTC.

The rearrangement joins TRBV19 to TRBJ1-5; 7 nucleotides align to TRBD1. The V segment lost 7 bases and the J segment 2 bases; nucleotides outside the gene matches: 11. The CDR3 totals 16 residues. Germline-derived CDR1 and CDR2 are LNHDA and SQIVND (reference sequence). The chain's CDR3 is CASKAREGAGNQPQHF. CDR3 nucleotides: TGTGCCAGTAAGGCCCGAGAGGGGGCTGGCAATCAGCCCCAGCATTTT.

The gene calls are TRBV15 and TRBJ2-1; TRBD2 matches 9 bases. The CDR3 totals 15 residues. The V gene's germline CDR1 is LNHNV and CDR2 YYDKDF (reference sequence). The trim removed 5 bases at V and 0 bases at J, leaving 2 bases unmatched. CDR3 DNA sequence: TGTGCCACCAGCCTAGCGGGGAGCTCCTACAATGAGCAGTTCTTC. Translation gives CATSLAGSSYNEQFF. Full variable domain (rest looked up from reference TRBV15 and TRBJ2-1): DAMVIQNPRYQVTQFGKPVTLSCSQTLNHNVMYWYQQKSSQAPKLLFHYYDKDFNNEADTPDNFQSRRPNTSFCFLDIRSPGLGDTAMYLCATSLAGSSYNEQFFGPGTRLTVL.

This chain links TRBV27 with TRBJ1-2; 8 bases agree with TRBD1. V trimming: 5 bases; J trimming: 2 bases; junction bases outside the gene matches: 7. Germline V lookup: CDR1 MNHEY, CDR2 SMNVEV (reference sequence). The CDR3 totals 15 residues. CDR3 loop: CASSARQGLNYGYTF. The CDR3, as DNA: TGTGCCAGCAGTGCCAGACAGGGGTTGAACTATGGCTACACCTTC.

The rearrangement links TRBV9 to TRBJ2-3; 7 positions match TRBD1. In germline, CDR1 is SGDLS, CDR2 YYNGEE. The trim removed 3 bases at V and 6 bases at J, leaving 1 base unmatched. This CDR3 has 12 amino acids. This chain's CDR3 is CASSAQGDTQYF. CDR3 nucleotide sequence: TGTGCCAGCAGCGCACAGGGGGATACGCAGTATTTT.

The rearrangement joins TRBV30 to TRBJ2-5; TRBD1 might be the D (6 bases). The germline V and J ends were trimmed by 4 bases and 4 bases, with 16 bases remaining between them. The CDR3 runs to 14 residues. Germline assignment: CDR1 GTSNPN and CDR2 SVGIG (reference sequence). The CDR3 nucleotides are TGTGCCTGGACCAGGCAGGGGCTGGGAGAGACCCAGTACTTC. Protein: CAWTRQGLGETQYF.

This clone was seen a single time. The CDR3 region has the DNA TGTGCCAGCAATCCCCCTGTTGGGGCCAACGTCCTGACTTTC. Its translation: CASNPPVGANVLTF. The V call is TRBV6-1, the J call TRBJ2-6; D unclear. Per the germline V gene, CDR1 is MNHNS and CDR2 is SASEGT. The CDR3 totals 14 residues. Deletions cut 7 bases from V and 3 bases from J, with 10 bases between.

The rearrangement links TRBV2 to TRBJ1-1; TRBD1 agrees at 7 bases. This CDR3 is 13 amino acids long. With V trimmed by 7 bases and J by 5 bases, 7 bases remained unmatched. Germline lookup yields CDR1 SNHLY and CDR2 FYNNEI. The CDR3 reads CASTGQVRTEAFF. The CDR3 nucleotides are TGTGCCAGCACCGGACAGGTGAGGACTGAAGCTTTCTTT. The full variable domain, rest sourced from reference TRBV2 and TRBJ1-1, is EPEVTQTPSHQVTQMGQEVILRCVPISNHLYFYWYRQILGQKVEFLVSFYNNEISEKSEIFDDQFSVERPDGSNFTLKIRSTKLEDSAMYFCASTGQVRTEAFFGQGTRLTVV.

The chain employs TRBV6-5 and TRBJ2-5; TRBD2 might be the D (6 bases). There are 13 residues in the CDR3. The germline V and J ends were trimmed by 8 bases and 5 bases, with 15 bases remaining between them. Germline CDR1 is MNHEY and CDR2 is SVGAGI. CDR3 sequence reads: CASRTGGGETQYF. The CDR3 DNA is TGTGCCAGCCGGACCGGGGGTGGGGAGACCCAGTACTTC.

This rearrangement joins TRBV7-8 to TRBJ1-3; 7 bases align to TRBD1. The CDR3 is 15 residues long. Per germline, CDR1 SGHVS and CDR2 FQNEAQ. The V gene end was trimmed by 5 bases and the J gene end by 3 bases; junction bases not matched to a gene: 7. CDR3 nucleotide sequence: TGTGCCAGCAGCCCGATGACAGGGATTGGAAACACCATATATTTT. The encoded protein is CASSPMTGIGNTIYF.

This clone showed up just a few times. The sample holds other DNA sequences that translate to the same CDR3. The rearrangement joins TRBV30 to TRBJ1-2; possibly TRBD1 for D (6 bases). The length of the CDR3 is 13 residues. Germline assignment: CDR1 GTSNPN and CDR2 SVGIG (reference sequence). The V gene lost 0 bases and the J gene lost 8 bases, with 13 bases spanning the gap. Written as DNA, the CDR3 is TGTGCCTGGAGTGTAGGCCCGGGGGGCGGCTACACCTTC. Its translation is CAWSVGPGGGYTF. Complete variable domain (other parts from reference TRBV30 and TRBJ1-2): SQTIHQWPATLVQPVGSPLSLECTVEGTSNPNLYWYRQAAGRGLQLLFYSVGIGQISSEVPQNLSASRPQDRQFILSSKKLLLSDSGFYLCAWSVGPGGGYTFGSGTRLTVV.

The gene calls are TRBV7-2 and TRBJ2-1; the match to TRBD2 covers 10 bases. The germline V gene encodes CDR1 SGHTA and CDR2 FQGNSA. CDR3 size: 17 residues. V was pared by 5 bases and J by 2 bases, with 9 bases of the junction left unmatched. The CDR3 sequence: CASSQYFGLAAYNEQFF. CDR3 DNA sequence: TGTGCCAGCAGCCAATATTTCGGACTAGCGGCCTACAATGAGCAGTTCTTC.

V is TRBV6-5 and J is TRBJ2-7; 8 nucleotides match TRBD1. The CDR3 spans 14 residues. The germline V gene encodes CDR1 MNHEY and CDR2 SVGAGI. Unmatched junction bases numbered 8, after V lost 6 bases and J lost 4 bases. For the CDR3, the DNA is TGTGCCAGCAGGCCGCAGGGGGCGGGGTACGAGCAGTACTTC. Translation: CASRPQGAGYEQYF.

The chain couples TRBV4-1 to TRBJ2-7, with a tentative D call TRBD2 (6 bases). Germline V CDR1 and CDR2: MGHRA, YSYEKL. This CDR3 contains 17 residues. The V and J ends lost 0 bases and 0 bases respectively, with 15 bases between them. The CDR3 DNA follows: TGCGCCAGCAGCCAAGAGTACCGAGCGGGCGTCTCCTACGAGCAGTACTTC. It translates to CASSQEYRAGVSYEQYF.

CDR3 amino acids: CASSQVLQGSTNTEAFF. CDR3 nucleotides: TGCGCCAGCAGCCAAGTCCTCCAGGGATCTACGAACACTGAAGCTTTCTTT. The chain links TRBV4-1 to TRBJ1-1; a possible D gene is TRBD1 (5 bases). Germline V gives CDR1 MGHRA, CDR2 YSYEKL. Trimming removed 1 base at V and 1 base at J, with 16 bases between. This CDR3 is built from 17 residues.

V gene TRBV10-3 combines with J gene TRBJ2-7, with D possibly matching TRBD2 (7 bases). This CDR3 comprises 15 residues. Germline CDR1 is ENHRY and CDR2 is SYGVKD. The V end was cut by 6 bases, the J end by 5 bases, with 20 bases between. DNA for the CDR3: TGTGCCATCAGCCCCAATCAGGGGAGGGCCCACGAGCAGTACTTC. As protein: CAISPNQGRAHEQYF.

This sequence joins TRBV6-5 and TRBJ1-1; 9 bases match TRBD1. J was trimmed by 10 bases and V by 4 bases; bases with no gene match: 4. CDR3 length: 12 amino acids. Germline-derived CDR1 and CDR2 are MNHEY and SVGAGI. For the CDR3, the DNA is TGTGCCAGCAGTTTGACGGGACAGGGAGCTTTCTTT. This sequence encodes CASSLTGQGAFF.

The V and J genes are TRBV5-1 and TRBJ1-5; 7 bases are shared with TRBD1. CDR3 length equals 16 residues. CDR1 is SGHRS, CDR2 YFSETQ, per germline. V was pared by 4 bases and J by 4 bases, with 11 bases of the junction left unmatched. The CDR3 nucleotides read TGCGCCAGCAGCCTTACGACAGGGTACGGTAATCAGCCCCAGCATTTT. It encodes CASSLTTGYGNQPQHF.

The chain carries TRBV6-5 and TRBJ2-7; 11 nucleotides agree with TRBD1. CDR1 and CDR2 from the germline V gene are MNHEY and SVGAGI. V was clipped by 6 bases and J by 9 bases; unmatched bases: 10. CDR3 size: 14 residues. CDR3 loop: CASRADRGLKGQYF. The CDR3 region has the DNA TGTGCCAGCAGGGCGGACAGGGGGCTCAAGGGGCAGTACTTC.

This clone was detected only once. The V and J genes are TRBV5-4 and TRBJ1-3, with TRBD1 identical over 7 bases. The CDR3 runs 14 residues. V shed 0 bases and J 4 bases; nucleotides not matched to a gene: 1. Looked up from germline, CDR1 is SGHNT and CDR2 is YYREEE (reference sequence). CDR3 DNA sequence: TGTGCCAGCAGCTTGGCGGGACAGGGAAACACCATATATTTT. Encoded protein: CASSLAGQGNTIYF.

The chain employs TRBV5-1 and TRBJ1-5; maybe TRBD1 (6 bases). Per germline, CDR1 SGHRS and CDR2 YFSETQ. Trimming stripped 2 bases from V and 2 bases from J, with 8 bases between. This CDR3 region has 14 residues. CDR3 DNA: TGCGCCAGCAGCTTCGAGGGGGGCAATCAGCCCCAGCATTTT. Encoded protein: CASSFEGGNQPQHF. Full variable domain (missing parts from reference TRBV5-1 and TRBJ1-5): KAGVTQTPRYLIKTRGQQVTLSCSPISGHRSVSWYQQTPGQGLQFLFEYFSETQRNKGNFPGRFSGRQFSNSRSEMNVSTLELGDSALYLCASSFEGGNQPQHFGDGTRLSIL.

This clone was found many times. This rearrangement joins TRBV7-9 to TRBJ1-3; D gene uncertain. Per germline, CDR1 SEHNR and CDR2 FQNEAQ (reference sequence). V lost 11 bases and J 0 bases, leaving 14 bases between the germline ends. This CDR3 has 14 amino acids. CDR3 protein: CALRRGSSGNTIYF. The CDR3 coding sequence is TGTGCCCTGAGGCGCGGGAGCTCTGGAAACACCATATATTTT.

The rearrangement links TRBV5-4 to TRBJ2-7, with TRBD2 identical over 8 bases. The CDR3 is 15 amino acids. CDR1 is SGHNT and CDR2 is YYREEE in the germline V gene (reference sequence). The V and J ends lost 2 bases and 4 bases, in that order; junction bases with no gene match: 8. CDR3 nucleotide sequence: TGTGCCAGCAGCTTCGAAGCGGGAGTAGGGTACGAGCAGTACTTC. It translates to CASSFEAGVGYEQYF.

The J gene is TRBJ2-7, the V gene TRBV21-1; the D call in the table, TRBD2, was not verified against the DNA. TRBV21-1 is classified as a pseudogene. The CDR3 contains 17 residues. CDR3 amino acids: CASSKGSRGTSGNEQYF. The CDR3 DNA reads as TGTGCCAGCAGCAAAGGGTCTAGGGGGACTAGCGGGAACGAGCAGTACTTC.